This entry lists 3 T cell receptor beta chains sequenced from one sample in a study of beta chain features in type 1 diabetes. Isolated RNA was reverse transcribed in full, so expressed TCRB transcripts were sequenced. TCRdb's copy holds only in-frame clones and misses some; the assay was immunoSEQ multiplex PCR. Here the sample spans 300,000 to 400,000 clones, roughly 9.6% being singletons. Source material: naive CD4+ T cells from blood. Receptors were obtained from a woman aged 25-40 years in good health.

This clone was detected once. This chain uses TRBV9 with TRBJ2-3, with 7 nucleotides matching TRBD2. The CDR3 is 16 residues long. Germline V gene data show CDR1 as SGDLS and CDR2 as YYNGEE. V gave up 3 bases and J gave up 4 bases; unmatched junction bases: 11. The CDR3 here is CASSATGLGLPDTQYF. CDR3 nucleotides: TGTGCCAGCAGCGCCACGGGACTGGGACTACCAGATACGCAGTATTTT. Full variable domain (outside the CDR3, taken from reference TRBV9 and TRBJ2-3): DSGVTQTPKHLITATGQRVTLRCSPRSGDLSVYWYQQSLDQGLQFLIQYYNGEERAKGNILERFSAQQFPDLHSELNLSSLELGDSALYFCASSATGLGLPDTQYFGPGTRLTVL.

This clone was picked up a small number of times. The gene calls are TRBV7-3 and TRBJ2-5, with TRBD2 matching over 8 bases. CDR3 length: 15 amino acids. V was clipped by 3 bases and J by 1 base; unmatched bases: 4. Germline V gives CDR1 SGHTA, CDR2 FQGTGA. The CDR3 region has the DNA TGTGCCAGCAGCTTGACGGGAGGGGGCCAAGAGACCCAGTACTTC. Protein product: CASSLTGGGQETQYF. The full variable domain, with the rest looked up from reference TRBV7-3 and TRBJ2-5, is GAGVSQTPSNKVTEKGKYVELRCDPISGHTALYWYRQSLGQGPEFLIYFQGTGAADDSGLPNDRFFAVRPEGSVSTLKIQRTERGDSAVYLCASSLTGGGQETQYFGPGTRLLVL.

This clone was seen only a few times. V gene TRBV5-1 combines with J gene TRBJ2-1, with TRBD2 matching 11 bases. The CDR3 runs 15 residues. CDR1 and CDR2 from the germline V gene are SGHRS and YFSETQ. V trimming: 4 bases; J trimming: 8 bases; junction bases outside the gene matches: 8. The CDR3 protein is CASSLTSGSSYEQFF. The CDR3 DNA follows: TGCGCCAGCAGCCTCACTAGCGGGAGTTCTTATGAGCAGTTCTTC.